One and the same sample provided the 25 T cell receptor beta chains below, sequenced in a study of T cell repertoires in cytomegalovirus infection. TCRdb analysed the reads with MiXCR anew, one entry per CDR3 protein. The sample records fewer than 1,000,000 distinct CDR3 sequences, around 30% being singletons. What these receptors recognize is not known. The source was cultured CD8+ T cells from PBMCs, collected from culture after CMV antigen stimulation. These TCRs come from a human donor in good health (CMV status not recorded). Some clones in this sample may be carry-over from other donors' samples.

This chain connects TRBV4-1 to TRBJ1-4, with TRBD1 matching 10 bases. V trimming: 7 bases; J trimming: 8 bases; junction bases outside the gene matches: 4. The CDR3 loop spans 13 amino acids. The germline gives CDR1 MGHRA, CDR2 YSYEKL. The CDR3 loop reads CASTGTGEEKLFF. DNA of the CDR3: TGCGCCAGCACCGGGACAGGGGAAGAAAAACTGTTTTTT.

This clonotype was observed a few times. V usage is TRBV2 and J usage is TRBJ2-5; TRBD2 is a possible D gene (5 bases). The CDR3 has 15 amino acids. Germline V gene sequence: CDR1 SNHLY, CDR2 FYNNEI. V shed 5 bases and J shed 1 base, with 14 bases lying between them. The CDR3 sequence is CASSLWRNSQETQYF. The CDR3 DNA is TGTGCCAGCAGTTTGTGGAGGAATTCCCAAGAGACCCAGTACTTC.

The chain employs TRBV7-4 and TRBJ1-1; maybe TRBD1 (5 bases). V shed 6 bases and J shed 3 bases, with 17 bases lying between them. The CDR3 contains 15 residues. Germline values: CDR1 SGHVT, CDR2 SQSDAQ. DNA for the CDR3: TGTGCCAGCAGGGGGGGGGAGGGGTGGGACACTGAAGCTTTCTTT. Translated, it gives CASRGGEGWDTEAFF.

This clonotype was detected only a few times. The rearrangement joins TRBV7-9 to TRBJ1-5; D uncertain. CDR3 length equals 12 residues. V was trimmed by 2 bases and J by 9 bases, leaving 8 bases between them. The germline CDR1 and CDR2 sequences are SEHNR and FQNEAQ (reference sequence). CDR3 sequence reads: CASSLRAGPQHF. CDR3 nucleotide sequence: TGTGCCAGCAGCTTACGAGCCGGGCCCCAGCATTTT. The variable domain in full, with the rest retrieved from reference TRBV7-9 and TRBJ1-5, is DTGVSQNPRHKITKRGQNVTFRCDPISEHNRLYWYRQTLGQGPEFLTYFQNEAQLEKSRLLSDRFSAERPKGSFSTLEIQRTEQGDSAMYLCASSLRAGPQHFGDGTRLSIL.

The table lists this clonotype with a few counts. A much larger clone sits a single nucleotide away, making a read error possible. V usage is TRBV7-3 and J usage is TRBJ2-3; 10 positions match TRBD2. The germline V gene encodes CDR1 SGHTA and CDR2 FQGTGA. There are 15 residues in the CDR3. The V gene end was trimmed by 4 bases and the J gene end by 4 bases; junction bases not matched to a gene: 5. The CDR3 protein is CASSSSGGDADTQYF. DNA of the CDR3: TGTGCCAGCAGCTCCAGCGGGGGGGACGCAGATACGCAGTATTTT.

As to this clonotype: A read error is likely, as this CDR3 ends without the conserved phenylalanine or tryptophan. The chain employs TRBV7-6 and TRBJ1-6; TRBD1 agrees at 8 bases. V dropped 1 base and J dropped 8; count of bases not matched to a gene: 4. Germline assignment: CDR1 SGHVS and CDR2 FNYEAQ. The CDR3 is 15 amino acids. CDR3: CASSLVGRGHSPLHI. The DNA of the CDR3 is TGTGCCAGCAGCTTAGTTGGCAGGGGGCATTCACCCCTCCACATT.

This clonotype was counted only a few times. This sequence joins TRBV14 and TRBJ2-1; the D is unclear. The V gene's germline CDR1 is SGHDN and CDR2 FVKESK. V dropped 1 base and J dropped 9 bases, with 13 bases sitting between them. The CDR3 length is 14 residues. Here the CDR3 reads CASSQALRGSEQFF. The DNA of the CDR3 is TGTGCCAGCAGCCAAGCTCTGAGAGGCTCTGAGCAGTTCTTC.

The genes are TRBV20-1 and TRBJ2-3; TRBD1 aligns across 9 bases. The CDR3 is 13 amino acids. Trimming at V came to 6 bases and at J to 2 bases, leaving 3 bases not matched to a gene. Per germline, CDR1 DFQATT and CDR2 SNEGSKA (reference sequence). The CDR3 region is CSAGTGNTDTQYF. In DNA form, the CDR3 reads TGCAGTGCGGGGACAGGGAACACAGATACGCAGTATTTT.

This clonotype came up a few times. The J gene is TRBJ2-7, the V gene TRBV19, with 10 nucleotides matching TRBD1. The CDR3 totals 14 residues. V lost 8 bases and J lost 4; bases outside the gene matches: 8. Germline CDR1 is LNHDA and CDR2 is SQIVND (reference sequence). The CDR3 sequence: CASGYGTGEYEQYF. DNA of the CDR3: TGTGCCAGTGGCTACGGGACAGGGGAATACGAGCAGTACTTC.

The chain uses TRBV11-3 and TRBJ2-2; the D call may be TRBD1 or TRBD2 (5 bases each). The ends were cut back, 5 bases at V and 6 bases at J, with 16 bases in the middle. The CDR3 covers 15 residues. Germline CDR1 and CDR2: SGHNT and YENEEA. CDR3 sequence reads: CASSPRDGGAGELFF. For the CDR3, the DNA is TGTGCCAGCAGCCCCCGGGACGGTGGAGCCGGGGAGCTGTTTTTT. Supplemented by reference TRBV11-3 and TRBJ2-2, the full variable domain reads EAGVVQSPRYKIIEKKQPVAFWCNPISGHNTLYWYLQNLGQGPELLIRYENEEAVDDSQLPKDRFSAERLKGVDSTLKIQPAELGDSAVYLCASSPRDGGAGELFFGEGSRLTVL.

This rearrangement joins TRBV7-6 to TRBJ2-5; 10 positions agree with TRBD2. From germline, CDR1 is SGHVS and CDR2 FNYEAQ. V was pared by 3 bases and J by 5 bases, with 15 bases of the junction left unmatched. The CDR3 sequence is 18 residues long. CDR3 protein: CASSFFSGGIQSSETQYF. DNA of the CDR3: TGTGCCAGCAGCTTTTTTAGCGGGGGGATACAAAGTTCGGAGACCCAGTACTTC. The whole variable domain, filled in from reference TRBV7-6 and TRBJ2-5, reads GAGVSQSPRYKVTKRGQDVALRCDPISGHVSLYWYRQALGQGPEFLTYFNYEAQQDKSGLPNDRFSAERPEGSISTLTIQRTEQRDSAMYRCASSFFSGGIQSSETQYFGPGTRLLVL.

This chain connects TRBV6-6 to TRBJ2-1, with D unresolved. Germline CDR1 and CDR2: MNHNY and SVGAGI (reference sequence). This CDR3 comprises 14 residues. V lost 0 bases to trimming and J lost 6 bases, with 9 bases between them. The CDR3 nucleotides are TGTGCCAGCAGTTACTCGAGGTTTGCCAATGAGCAGTTCTTC. Protein product: CASSYSRFANEQFF.

The chain joins TRBV6-6 to TRBJ2-5; possibly TRBD1 for D (6 bases). The CDR3 has 15 residues. With 1 base removed from V and 1 base from J, the gap between germline ends came to 10 bases. The germline gives CDR1 MNHNY, CDR2 SVGAGI (reference sequence). CDR3 loop: CASSYLRDTQETQYF. CDR3 DNA: TGTGCCAGCAGTTACTTAAGGGACACCCAAGAGACCCAGTACTTC.

This clonotype was detected only a few times. The chain carries TRBV10-3 and TRBJ1-1, with unresolved D. The length of the CDR3 is 11 residues. Trimming pared 8 bases from V and 6 bases from J, leaving 10 bases between. Germline assignment: CDR1 ENHRY and CDR2 SYGVKD. Here the CDR3 DNA reads TGTGCCATCGGAAAGGCCCCTGAAGCTTTCTTT. Protein: CAIGKAPEAFF.

This clonotype was seen a handful of times. V and J are TRBV4-1 and TRBJ1-1; 10 bases match TRBD1. CDR1 is MGHRA and CDR2 is YSYEKL in the germline V gene. V trimming: 3 bases; J trimming: 5 bases; junction bases outside the gene matches: 12. The CDR3 loop spans 17 amino acids. The CDR3 DNA sequence: TGCGCCAGCAGCCAGACCGGGACAGGGGCGGTAGGGACTGAAGCTTTCTTT. Encoded protein: CASSQTGTGAVGTEAFF.

In its sample, this clonotype was seen many times. The CDR3 region is CASSAYPRGRGTQETQYF. For the CDR3, the DNA is TGTGCCAGCAGTGCCTATCCTAGGGGGCGGGGGACCCAAGAGACCCAGTACTTC. V is TRBV6-1 and J is TRBJ2-5; possibly TRBD1 or TRBD2 for D (7 bases each). The CDR3 totals 18 residues. Deletions cut 4 bases from V and 1 base from J, with 22 bases between. CDR1 MNHNS and CDR2 SASEGT come from the germline V gene.

This chain links TRBV7-6 with TRBJ2-5; 7 bases agree with TRBD1. The CDR3 length is 16 residues. CDR1 is SGHVS and CDR2 is FNYEAQ in the germline V gene. J gave up 0 bases and V 5 bases, and 9 bases lay outside the gene matches. The CDR3, as DNA: TGTGCCAGCAGCCCCCAGACAGGGATATACCAAGAGACCCAGTACTTC. Amino acid sequence: CASSPQTGIYQETQYF.

The V gene is TRBV29-1, the J gene TRBJ1-2; TRBD1 is a possible D gene (6 bases). The CDR3 length is 15 residues. The germline V and J ends were trimmed by 0 bases and 1 base, with 12 bases remaining between them. CDR1 SQVTM and CDR2 ANQGSEA come from the germline V gene. The CDR3 region is CSVEDARGGNYGYTF. DNA for the CDR3: TGCAGCGTTGAAGATGCGAGGGGGGGTAACTATGGCTACACCTTC.

This chain connects TRBV15 to TRBJ1-6; a possible D gene is TRBD1 (5 bases). Germline loops: CDR1 LNHNV, CDR2 YYDKDF (reference sequence). V lost 1 base and J lost 10, with 14 bases in between. The CDR3 runs to 15 residues. The CDR3 DNA reads TGTGCCACCAGCAGAGGAGTCCAGGGTAACTCACCCCTCCACTTT. This codes for CATSRGVQGNSPLHF.

V gene TRBV4-1 combines with J gene TRBJ2-2, with 9 bases lining up with TRBD1. The junction had 8 bases not matched to a gene; V was cut back by 3 bases and J by 6 bases. Germline V gene sequence: CDR1 MGHRA, CDR2 YSYEKL. The CDR3 sequence is 16 residues long. CDR3 protein: CASSQEQGARPGELFF. CDR3 DNA: TGCGCCAGCAGCCAGGAACAGGGGGCGCGTCCCGGGGAGCTGTTTTTT.

This clonotype was seen a few times. The chain uses TRBV24-1 and TRBJ1-3, with D hard to call. V lost 4 bases, J lost 0 bases, and 9 bases lay in between. The CDR3 is made up of 15 amino acids. CDR1 is KGHDR, CDR2 SFDVKD, per germline. The chain's CDR3 is CATSDSRDSGNTIYF. For the CDR3, the DNA is TGTGCCACCAGTGACTCCCGGGACTCTGGAAACACCATATATTTT.

This clonotype was seen a handful of times. The chain links TRBV6-1 to TRBJ2-7; D not resolved. The CDR3 totals 15 residues. CDR1 is MNHNS, CDR2 SASEGT, per germline. Trimming took off 5 bases at V and 0 bases at J, with 14 bases between the two ends. In DNA form, the CDR3 reads TGTGCCAGCAGTCCTCTTCTTCGTAGCTCCTACGAGCAGTACGTC. Translated: CASSPLLRSSYEQYV.

CDR3 region: CASSLGWREAYNEQFF. CDR3 DNA: TGTGCCAGCAGCTTAGGGTGGAGGGAGGCCTACAATGAGCAGTTCTTC. The chain couples TRBV7-9 to TRBJ2-1; TRBD2 might be the D (6 bases). Germline CDR1 reads SEHNR; CDR2 reads FQNEAQ (reference sequence). Trimming stripped 1 base from V and 2 bases from J, with 12 bases between. The CDR3 consists of 16 residues.

This clonotype was seen a handful of times. This rearrangement joins TRBV13 to TRBJ1-2; possibly TRBD1 for D (6 bases). Trimming removed 0 bases from V and 4 bases from J, with 21 bases in between. Germline V gene lookup returns CDR1 PRHDT and CDR2 FYEKMQ (reference sequence). The CDR3 loop spans 18 amino acids. The DNA of the CDR3 is TGTGCCAGCAGCTTAGGTACCGGGTGGGGGCGACTCCCCTATGGCTACACCTTC. Its translation is CASSLGTGWGRLPYGYTF.

This chain uses TRBV27 with TRBJ1-1; possible D gene TRBD1, 6 bases. Germline V gene sequence: CDR1 MNHEY, CDR2 SMNVEV (reference sequence). Trimming took 5 bases from V and 2 from J, leaving 15 bases between them. This CDR3 contains 15 residues. CDR3 nucleotides: TGTGCCAGCAGTGTCTCCGGGACATCTAACACTGAAGCTTTCTTT. Its protein product is CASSVSGTSNTEAFF.